The clone carrying this TCR beta chain was counted only a few times. Its target is unknown. Next came a second PCR, run for about 6 to 11 cycles, which used a sample-barcoded 5' primer along with a J-beta primer mix. TCRdb re-analysed the 5' RACE reads in MiXCR, keeping a single row per CDR3 protein. Of approximately 2,000,000 distinct CDR3 sequences in the sample, 39% were seen once. The sample comes from a study of blood T cells in healthy people across ages. Notes on the study in general: Observed TCR beta diversity per million T cells went down as age went up. This fall followed a roughly linear course with age.

Germline V gene sequence: CDR1 SGHTA, CDR2 FQGNSA. V dropped 2 bases and J dropped 6 bases, with 19 bases sitting between them. The CDR3 has 16 amino acids. In terms of origin and age, donors were healthy Caucasian individuals from Russia aged roughly 6 to 95. Extracted total RNA amounted to at least 5.5 micrograms for each sample. The TCR sequence derives from a human donor in good health. The rearrangement uses TRBV7-2 and TRBJ1-2; D is possibly TRBD1 (6 bases). The specimen was blood. The CDR3 nucleotides read TGTGCCAGCAGCTTAAGTTTGGCAGGGGCTAATCATGGCTACACCTTC. Amino acids: CASSLSLAGANHGYTF.